Below are 23 T cell receptor beta chains sequenced from a single sample in a study of blood T cell repertoires in COVID-19. Repertoires were generated with immunoSEQ multiplex PCR, while TCRdb's copy carries only in-frame clones and drops some. Here the sample spans approximately 310,000 clones, 75% to 90% being singletons. Sequenced material: PBMCs or T cells enriched from blood (not recorded which). These receptors were taken from a woman in her thirties who had been exposed to COVID-19.

This chain joins TRBV7-9 and TRBJ2-3, with 11 bases identical to TRBD2. CDR3 length: 17 amino acids. The germline V gene has CDR1 SEHNR and CDR2 FQNEAQ (reference sequence). Trimming at V came to 3 bases and at J to 0 bases, leaving 5 bases not matched to a gene. The CDR3 nucleotides read TGTGCCAGCAGCTTGGCTAGCGGGGGGACTAGCACAGATACGCAGTATTTT. Protein sequence: CASSLASGGTSTDTQYF.

The chain carries TRBV28 and TRBJ2-7, with 7 bases lining up with TRBD1. CDR1 MDHEN and CDR2 SYDVKM come from the germline V gene. V lost 6 bases and J lost 0; bases outside the gene matches: 14. CDR3 size: 17 residues. The CDR3 region has the DNA TGTGCCAGCAGGGGACAGACTGACAAATCCCACTCCTACGAGCAGTACTTC. It translates to CASRGQTDKSHSYEQYF.

A single count supports this clone. J is TRBJ1-1 and V is TRBV6-5, with TRBD1 matching 11 bases. CDR1 and CDR2 (germline): MNHEY, SVGAGI. The CDR3 extends over 15 amino acids. V lost 7 bases to trimming and J lost 6 bases; unmatched junction nucleotides: 10. As DNA, the CDR3 is TGTGCCAGCATTAGGACAGGGGGCGCGTTCTCTGAAGCTTTCTTT. Its protein is CASIRTGGAFSEAFF.

The gene calls are TRBV4-1 and TRBJ1-4, with TRBD1 identical over 7 bases. CDR3 length: 14 residues. V lost 4 bases to trimming and J lost 8 bases; unmatched junction nucleotides: 7. CDR1 MGHRA and CDR2 YSYEKL come from the germline V gene. The CDR3 sequence is CASSRPRGEEKLFF. CDR3 DNA: TGCGCCAGCAGCCGCCCCAGGGGGGAGGAAAAACTGTTTTTT.

The chain links TRBV9 to TRBJ1-5; TRBD1 might be the D (5 bases). The CDR3 is 17 residues long. Trimming took off 3 bases at V and 0 bases at J, with 16 bases between the two ends. Germline V gene sequence: CDR1 SGDLS, CDR2 YYNGEE. The CDR3 DNA follows: TGTGCCAGCAGCGCGGTGACAGACTTCTATAGCAATCAGCCCCAGCATTTT. Amino acids: CASSAVTDFYSNQPQHF.

V usage is TRBV4-2 and J usage is TRBJ2-5, with 7 bases aligning to TRBD1. V was clipped by 4 bases and J by 5 bases; unmatched bases: 22. This CDR3 has 19 residues. The germline V gene has CDR1 LGHNA and CDR2 YNFKEQ. The CDR3, as DNA: TGTGCCAGCAGCCGTGATCAGGGGCGGAGACAGGGTCGGGGTGAGACCCAGTACTTC. Protein product: CASSRDQGRRQGRGETQYF.

This chain uses TRBV18 with TRBJ2-2, with D possibly TRBD1 on 6 matching bases. Germline lookup yields CDR1 KGHSH and CDR2 LQKENI. V lost 2 bases and J 4 bases, leaving 11 bases between the germline ends. CDR3 length equals 15 residues. In nucleotides, the CDR3 is TGTGCCAGCTCACCAGGGGGCCAGGGCACCGGGGAGCTGTTTTTT. Translating it yields CASSPGGQGTGELFF.

The chain joins TRBV5-4 to TRBJ1-2, with 7 bases matching TRBD1. The CDR3 consists of 14 residues. CDR1 and CDR2 (germline): SGHNT, YYREEE (reference sequence). V shed 4 bases and J 4 bases; nucleotides not matched to a gene: 7. DNA of the CDR3: TGTGCCAGCAGCCCCCCGGGACAGTCCTATGGCTACACCTTC. Amino acids: CASSPPGQSYGYTF.

The chain is built from TRBV4-1 and TRBJ1-5; 8 positions agree with TRBD1. This CDR3 comprises 15 residues. V lost 0 bases and J lost 6; bases outside the gene matches: 4. CDR1 and CDR2 (germline): MGHRA, YSYEKL. The DNA of the CDR3 is TGCGCCAGCAGCCAAGACAGGGGGCGGGTTCAGCCCCAGCATTTT. Residues: CASSQDRGRVQPQHF.

V is TRBV6-2 or TRBV6-3 and J is TRBJ1-6, with 9 bases matching TRBD1. This CDR3 has 16 residues. Per the germline V gene, CDR1 is MNHEY and CDR2 is SVGEGT. Trimming at V came to 3 bases and at J to 7 bases, leaving 7 bases not matched to a gene. CDR3: CASSYLPGTGNSPLHF. The CDR3 DNA reads as TGTGCCAGCAGTTATTTACCTGGGACAGGGAATTCACCCCTCCACTTT.

The chain employs TRBV6-5 and TRBJ1-2, with a weak D call TRBD1 (6 bases). The CDR3 totals 15 residues. V was shortened by 5 bases and J by 5 bases, with 18 bases between the two germline ends. Germline V gene data show CDR1 as MNHEY and CDR2 as SVGAGI. The CDR3, as DNA: TGTGCCAGCAGTCCAACAGGGTTCGTTCCGTATGGCTACACCTTC. Translating it yields CASSPTGFVPYGYTF.

V usage is TRBV19 and J usage is TRBJ1-2, with D possibly TRBD1 on 5 matching bases. Germline loops: CDR1 LNHDA, CDR2 SQIVND (reference sequence). The CDR3 contains 15 residues. Trimming removed 5 bases from V and 4 bases from J, with 17 bases in between. The CDR3 loop is CASSPRVTVGYGYTF. CDR3 DNA sequence: TGTGCCAGTAGTCCTAGGGTGACAGTAGGCTATGGCTACACCTTC.

This clone appeared a few times. The chain is built from TRBV7-6 and TRBJ2-5; D may be TRBD1 (6 bases). V lost 11 bases and J 1 base, leaving 29 bases between the germline ends. The germline CDR1 and CDR2 sequences are SGHVS and FNYEAQ. The CDR3 runs to 18 residues. In DNA form, the CDR3 reads TGTGCCCGCCATTATTATGAGGGGGTAGGGGTATTCCAAGAGACCCAGTACTTC. This gives the protein CARHYYEGVGVFQETQYF.

The chain has TRBV4-3 and TRBJ1-1; D ambiguous. The V gene lost 0 bases and the J gene lost 2 bases, with 7 bases spanning the gap. Germline loops: CDR1 LGHNA, CDR2 YSLEER. The CDR3 length is 14 residues. The CDR3 bases are TGCGCCAGCAGCCAAGATGCAGGCAACACTGAAGCTTTCTTT. This gives the protein CASSQDAGNTEAFF.

To note about this clone: One end of the junction does not line up with germline, which may come from a read error. The V call is TRBV4-3, the J call TRBJ2-2; 9 bases match TRBD1. The CDR3 runs to 17 residues. From germline, CDR1 is LGHNA and CDR2 YSLEER. The CDR3 DNA is TGCGCCAGCAGCCACGCCGGGACAGGGTTGATTTTACGGGGAGCTGTTTTT. Its protein product is CASSHAGTGLILRGAVF.

The chain is built from TRBV7-3 and TRBJ1-1, with 8 nucleotides matching TRBD1. Germline trimming cut 1 base from V and 4 bases from J; bases unmatched to any gene: 11. The CDR3 is 17 residues long. The germline gives CDR1 SGHTA, CDR2 FQGTGA. This chain's CDR3 is CASSLSSSRTGTTEAFF. CDR3 DNA sequence: TGTGCCAGCAGCTTAAGTTCTAGTAGGACAGGGACCACTGAAGCTTTCTTT.

The V and J genes are TRBV28 and TRBJ1-6; TRBD1 agrees at 9 bases. Germline loops: CDR1 MDHEN, CDR2 SYDVKM. Trimming took 7 bases from V and 5 from J; bases not matched to a gene: 9. The CDR3 extends over 16 amino acids. The CDR3 region has the DNA TGTGCCAGCACCACCGAAGGGACAGGGAATAATTCACCCCTCCACTTT. This sequence encodes CASTTEGTGNNSPLHF.

The V and J genes are TRBV13 and TRBJ1-6; 10 positions agree with TRBD1. The CDR3 is 16 amino acids. After removal of 2 bases from V and 7 bases from J, the junction contained 5 bases not matched to a gene. Germline CDR1 is PRHDT and CDR2 is FYEKMQ (reference sequence). This CDR3 is CASSLRQGARNSPLHF. The CDR3 bases are TGTGCCAGCAGCTTAAGACAGGGGGCAAGGAATTCACCCCTCCACTTT.

The rearrangement joins TRBV4-1 to TRBJ2-7; TRBD1 is a possible D gene (5 bases). The CDR3 extends over 13 amino acids. V was pared by 3 bases and J by 2 bases, with 8 bases between. CDR1 MGHRA and CDR2 YSYEKL come from the germline V gene. The CDR3 loop is CASSQTEAYEQYF. DNA for the CDR3: TGCGCCAGCAGCCAGACAGAAGCCTACGAGCAGTACTTC.

This clone was seen just once. The genes are TRBV6-5 and TRBJ1-1; D perhaps matches TRBD1 (6 bases). V lost 7 bases and J lost 2, with 17 bases in between. The CDR3 runs to 15 residues. Per germline, CDR1 MNHEY and CDR2 SVGAGI. DNA of the CDR3: TGTGCCAGCACCCAACAAGCAGGGGTCAACACTGAAGCTTTCTTT. Amino acids: CASTQQAGVNTEAFF.

This clone was found once. The V and J genes are TRBV18 and TRBJ2-5, with TRBD1 matching 8 bases. CDR1 is KGHSH, CDR2 LQKENI, per germline. The CDR3 sequence is 14 residues long. Trimming took 2 bases from V and 5 from J; bases not matched to a gene: 4. The CDR3 DNA reads TGTGCCAGCTCACCATCTCCAGGGGGCGAGACCCAGTACTTC. This translates into CASSPSPGGETQYF.

The chain uses TRBV27 and TRBJ2-7; 11 nucleotides match TRBD2. Germline V gene lookup returns CDR1 MNHEY and CDR2 SMNVEV (reference sequence). The CDR3 covers 21 residues. V gave up 4 bases and J gave up 4 bases; unmatched junction bases: 24. The CDR3 DNA follows: TGTGCCAGCAGTTCACTTCAACCCCTGACTAGCGGGGATCCCGGGGGTTACGAGCAGTACTTC. Its translation is CASSSLQPLTSGDPGGYEQYF.

The rearrangement links TRBV30 to TRBJ1-6; D possibly corresponds to TRBD1 (6 bases). The V end was cut by 7 bases, the J end by 5 bases, with 12 bases between. Germline CDR1 and CDR2: GTSNPN and SVGIG (reference sequence). This CDR3 has 13 residues. CDR3 nucleotides: TGTGCCTTTACCGGGACAAATAATTCACCCCTCCACTTT. Protein sequence: CAFTGTNNSPLHF.